The sequence of this TCR beta chain was determined in a study of control samples from healthy donors and cancer patients. Generated by immunoSEQ multiplex PCR, the TCRdb table keeps only in-frame clones and is missing some. Of around 68,000 clones in the sample, approximately 80% were seen once. This CDR3 comprises 18 residues. The germline V and J ends were trimmed by 3 bases and 0 bases, with 18 bases remaining between them. Per germline, CDR1 LNHDA and CDR2 SQIVND (reference sequence). Sequenced material: blood. The receptor was derived from a man over 45 in good health. The V call is TRBV19, the J call TRBJ1-3; D is unresolved. CDR3 in DNA: TGTGCCAGTAGTATTTTGGCAGGCCCAAGGGACTCTGGAAACACCATATATTTT. Translation gives CASSILAGPRDSGNTIYF.